The 3 T cell receptor beta chains given below trace back to one sample, sequenced in a study of T cell clonotyping in hematopoietic cell transplantation. The assay was immunoSEQ multiplex PCR, and TCRdb's table has in-frame clones only and misses some. In the table there are 15,000 or so clones, about 90% of which are singletons. The specimen sequenced was peripheral blood mononuclear cells. The receptors were sampled from a man in his forties or fifties in good health. Some clones in this sample may be carry-over from other donors' samples.

V gene TRBV28 combines with J gene TRBJ2-1, with 9 bases lining up with TRBD2. The CDR3 is 15 amino acids. The V gene's germline CDR1 is MDHEN and CDR2 SYDVKM. V lost 3 bases and J lost 5; bases outside the gene matches: 5. CDR3 nucleotide sequence: TGTGCCAGCAGTTTGGCGCTAGCGGGGAACAATGAGCAGTTCTTC. Its protein product is CASSLALAGNNEQFF.

V usage is TRBV7-3 and J usage is TRBJ1-1; D is ambiguous. This CDR3 has 13 amino acids. The germline V gene encodes CDR1 SGHTA and CDR2 FQGTGA. V was trimmed by 8 bases and J by 1 base, leaving 11 bases between them. The CDR3 DNA follows: TGTGCCAGCTCTGAGGGCCCGAACACTGAAGCTTTCTTT. Its translation: CASSEGPNTEAFF. The variable domain in full, with the rest retrieved from reference TRBV7-3 and TRBJ1-1, is GAGVSQTPSNKVTEKGKYVELRCDPISGHTALYWYRQSLGQGPEFLIYFQGTGAADDSGLPNDRFFAVRPEGSVSTLKIQRTERGDSAVYLCASSEGPNTEAFFGQGTRLTVV.

This clone showed up just once. The rearrangement uses TRBV11-3 and TRBJ1-1; D is unclear. The CDR3 is 13 amino acids. CDR1 is SGHNT, CDR2 YENEEA, per germline. V lost 0 bases, J lost 3 bases, and 5 bases lay in between. CDR3 nucleotide sequence: TGTGCCAGCAGCTTAGACCGACACACTGAAGCTTTCTTT. Its protein product is CASSLDRHTEAFF.